The clone carrying this TCR beta chain was counted at least ten times. What it binds is not known. J gave up 3 bases and V 3 bases, and 5 bases lay outside the gene matches. Germline CDR1 reads MGHRA; CDR2 reads YSYEKL. The CDR3 sequence is 15 residues long. These data come from a study of blood T cells in healthy people across ages. A sample-barcoded 5' primer and a J-beta primer mix were used in a second PCR of roughly 7 to 11 cycles. From the 5' RACE reads, TCRdb called clonotypes with MiXCR, one entry per CDR3 protein. The sample has some 800,000 distinct CDR3 sequences, roughly 44% seen once. Study conclusions and caveats: Relative to aged donors, long-lived donors carried more naive CD4+ cells and displayed higher diversity.

Caucasian, healthy and from Russia, the donors were aged between about 6 and 100. It was about 10 milliliters of peripheral blood that were drawn from each donor. The authors extracted at least 5 micrograms of total RNA per sample. Sequencing was done on a sample of blood. The J gene is TRBJ2-1, the V gene TRBV4-1, with 7 bases lining up with TRBD1. The source of this sequence is a man aged 55 to 70 in good health. The CDR3 here is CASSQGQTNYNEQFF. CDR3 sequence (DNA): TGCGCCAGCAGCCAGGGACAGACAAACTACAATGAGCAGTTCTTC.